The rows below give T cell receptor beta chains drawn from one sample of a study of blood T cell repertoires in COVID-19. Generated by immunoSEQ multiplex PCR, the TCRdb table keeps only in-frame clones and is missing some. The sample carries some 300,000 clones, roughly 89% recorded once. The source material was PBMCs or T cells enriched from blood (not recorded which). Receptors were obtained from a woman in her forties or fifties who had been exposed to COVID-19. The CDR3 runs from the conserved cysteine through the conserved F or W. The D gene is left open where the match is weak. Size is stated for part of the rows, as once, few or many counts, or as a class when the clone is expanded.

NA | TRBJ2-5 | TRBD1 | TRBV11-2 | CASRPGQGQETQYF | TGTGCCAGCAGGCCGGGACAGGGGCAAGAGACCCAGTACTTC
NA | TRBJ1-2 | NA | TRBV5-4 | CASSLLQDNYGYTF | TGTGCCAGCAGCTTACTACAGGATAACTATGGCTACACCTTC
few | TRBJ1-3 | NA | TRBV28 | CASRETGNSGNTIYF | TGTGCCAGCAGAGAGACAGGCAACTCTGGAAACACCATATATTTT
NA | TRBJ2-2 | NA | TRBV5-1 | CASSLGAGTNTGELFF | TGCGCCAGCAGCTTGGGGGCAGGAACGAACACCGGGGAGCTGTTTTTT
NA | TRBJ1-2 | NA | TRBV7-9 | CASSTSDGALYTF | TGTGCCAGCAGCACTAGCGACGGGGCCCTCTACACCTTC
NA | TRBJ2-1 | NA | TRBV3-1/TRBV3-2 | CASSPRARSEQFF | TGTGCCAGCAGCCCAAGAGCGAGAAGCGAGCAGTTCTTC
NA | TRBJ1-1 | TRBD1 | TRBV5-1 | CASSTMGQTEAFF | TGCGCCAGCAGCACAATGGGACAGACTGAAGCTTTCTTT
NA | TRBJ2-2 | NA | TRBV11-2 | CASSLEPGWTGELFF | TGTGCCAGCAGCTTAGAGCCAGGGTGGACCGGGGAGCTGTTTTTT
few | TRBJ2-3 | TRBD2 | TRBV6-4 | CASSDGETSGTDTQYF | TGTGCCAGCAGTGACGGGGAGACTAGCGGAACAGATACGCAGTATTTT
NA | TRBJ1-1 | TRBD1 | TRBV27 | CASSRGTGGTEAFF | TGTGCCAGCAGTAGAGGGACAGGGGGCACTGAAGCTTTCTTT
NA | TRBJ1-5 | TRBD1 | TRBV28 | CASRPGQDFFQPQHF | TGTGCCAGCAGACCGGGACAGGATTTTTTTCAGCCCCAGCATTTT
NA | TRBJ1-2 | TRBD1 | TRBV9 | CASSGQGYYGYTF | TGTGCCAGCAGTGGACAGGGATACTATGGCTACACCTTC
NA | TRBJ2-3 | TRBD2 | TRBV27 | CASSMGLAGGSSTDTQYF | TGTGCCAGCAGTATGGGACTAGCGGGGGGCTCTAGCACAGATACGCAGTATTTT
NA | TRBJ2-6 | NA | TRBV2 | CASSQDSSGANVLTF | TGTGCCAGCAGTCAGGACAGCTCTGGGGCCAACGTCCTGACTTTC
NA | TRBJ1-4 | TRBD1 | TRBV7-9 | CASSHRDRNEKLFF | TGTGCCAGCAGCCACCGGGACAGAAATGAAAAACTGTTTTTT
NA | TRBJ2-7 | NA | TRBV19 | CASSTSGGPSYEQYF | TGTGCCAGTAGTACCTCCGGGGGACCAAGCTACGAGCAGTACTTC
NA | TRBJ1-1 | NA | TRBV7-9 | CASSLDRINTEAFF | TGTGCCAGCAGCCTGGACAGAATCAACACTGAAGCTTTCTTT
NA | TRBJ1-5 | TRBD1 | TRBV18 | CASSPGTGDVPQHF | TGTGCCAGCTCACCAGGGACAGGGGACGTGCCCCAGCATTTT
NA | TRBJ1-4 | NA | TRBV5-1 | CASSQDRQKLFF | TGCGCCAGCAGCCAGGATAGACAAAAACTGTTTTTT